The present TCR beta chain was sequenced within a study of persistence of HIV-infected CD4 T cells. As concerns this clone: Antigen unknown.

This was the immunoSEQ version 4 assay in survey mode. Method: immunoSEQ multiplex PCR; TCRdb's copy keeps in-frame clones and lacks some. Here the sample spans fewer than 15,000 clones, 60% to 80% being singletons. From germline, CDR1 is SGHDT and CDR2 YYEEEE. The CDR3 is 16 residues long. V lost 2 bases and J lost 0, with 11 bases in between. The stimulus was an HIV-1 Gag 15-mer peptide pool, roughly 1 ug/peptide/mL. Sorting of responding CD4+ T cells relied on upregulated CD40 ligand together with CD69. For at least 4 years, plasma HIV-1 RNA was undetectable (<50 copies/mL). The J gene is TRBJ1-4, the V gene TRBV5-6, with unresolved D. Sequences were derived from CD4+ T cells sorted from PBMCs after roughly 17-hour stimulation, sampled from a patient who received antiretroviral therapy. This receptor was taken from an adult man with HIV who was CMV-seropositive. The CDR3 loop is CASSFTGTATNEKLFF. CDR3 nucleotides: TGTGCCAGCAGCTTTACGGGAACGGCAACTAATGAAAAACTGTTTTTT.